A selection of T cell receptor beta chains follows, all from one sample in a study of shared clonotypes between healthy human individuals. The table came from immunoSEQ multiplex PCR; TCRdb's copy has only in-frame clones and leaves some out. The profile shows some 2,000,000 clones, about 95% of them singletons. Material: naive CD8+ T cells sorted from blood. The receptors derive from a man younger than 30 in good health. Each CDR3 is given with its conserved first and last residue. D genes are given only for firm matches. Rows give clone size only sometimes, using once, few, many, or a class for an expanded clone.

clone_size	v_call	cdr3_length	d_call	j_call	cdr3_nt	cdr3_aa
.	TRBV4-2	18	TRBD1	TRBJ2-7	TGTGCCAGCAGCCAAGATCTTCTGTCTGGGACAGCAATCTACGAGCAGTACTTC	CASSQDLLSGTAIYEQYF
once	TRBV30	14	.	TRBJ2-3	TGTGCCTGGAGTGTAGATAGTGCGGCAGATACGCAGTATTTT	CAWSVDSAADTQYF
.	TRBV5-6	13	.	TRBJ2-7	TGTGCCAGCAGCTTTACCGCCGGCCACGAGCAGTACTTC	CASSFTAGHEQYF
once	TRBV5-1	15	.	TRBJ2-2	TGCGCCAGCAGCTTTCAAGATCAGATAACCGGGGAGCTGTTTTTT	CASSFQDQITGELFF
.	TRBV10-2	13	TRBD1	TRBJ2-5	TGCGCCAGCAAAGGGACAGGGAAAGAGACCCAGTACTTC	CASKGTGKETQYF
.	TRBV6-5	15	TRBD2	TRBJ2-1	TGTGCCAGCAGTTACTTCCTAGCGGGAGGGTTTGAGCAGTTCTTC	CASSYFLAGGFEQFF
.	TRBV15	16	.	TRBJ1-5	TGTGCCACCAGCAGGCCCCACGGAGGCCACAATCAGCCCCAGCATTTT	CATSRPHGGHNQPQHF
.	TRBV28	15	TRBD1	TRBJ2-5	TGTGCCAGCATTTCTCCGGGACAGGGAAAAGAGACCCAGTACTTC	CASISPGQGKETQYF
.	TRBV11-2	17	.	TRBJ2-7	TGTGCCAGCAGCTCCACGGGGGCTAGCGGCCTGATAGGGGAGCAGTACTTC	CASSSTGASGLIGEQYF
.	TRBV28	14	.	TRBJ2-7	TGTGCCAGCAGTTTAGAGGGCCTAACCTACGAGCAGTACTTC	CASSLEGLTYEQYF
.	TRBV19	14	.	TRBJ1-1	TGTGCCAGTGGAGTCAGGGACACCCGTAAGGAAGCTTTCTTT	CASGVRDTRKEAFF
.	TRBV7-8	13	.	TRBJ2-2	TGTGCCAGCAGCTTAGGGGCGACCGGGGAGCTGTTTTTT	CASSLGATGELFF
.	TRBV27	13	.	TRBJ2-7	TGTGCCAGCAGTTTGGCGGGTACCTACGAGCAGTACTTC	CASSLAGTYEQYF
.	TRBV29-1	15	TRBD2	TRBJ2-7	TGCAGCGTTCACCAGGGACTAGCGAACTCCTACGAGCAGTACTTC	CSVHQGLANSYEQYF
.	TRBV27	14	TRBD2	TRBJ2-7	TGTGCCAGCAGTTTATCGGGACTACCCTACGAGCAGTACTTC	CASSLSGLPYEQYF
.	TRBV29-1	14	.	TRBJ2-2	TGCAGCGTTGAATCTGGGGTCGACACCGGGGAGCTGTTTTTT	CSVESGVDTGELFF
.	TRBV9	14	.	TRBJ1-2	TGTGCCAGCAGCGCCCCTTTTGGGGCTGAGGGCTACACCTTC	CASSAPFGAEGYTF
.	TRBV18	15	TRBD2	TRBJ2-5	TGTGCCAGCTCACCACCGGCGGGGGGAGCAGAGACCCAGTACTTC	CASSPPAGGAETQYF
.	TRBV27	14	TRBD1	TRBJ1-6	TGTGCCAGCAGTCCCGGGACAGGGATCTCACCCCTCCACTTT	CASSPGTGISPLHF
once	TRBV6-4	15	TRBD2	TRBJ2-1	TGTGCCAGCAGTGGGGGACTAGCGCTTTACAATGAGCAGTTCTTC	CASSGGLALYNEQFF
.	TRBV7-9	14	.	TRBJ1-1	TGTGCCAGCAGGGGGGAAAACTGGAACACTGAAGCTTTCTTT	CASRGENWNTEAFF
.	TRBV4-1	17	.	TRBJ2-1	TGCGCCAGCAGCCAAGAGTCGGGGCAGTCCTATGGCGATGAGCAGTTCTTC	CASSQESGQSYGDEQFF
.	TRBV21-1	14	.	TRBJ1-2	TGTGCCAGCAGCAAAGAAAACAGGGCTGATGGCTACACCTTC	CASSKENRADGYTF
.	TRBV15	20	TRBD1	TRBJ1-1	TGTGCCACCAGCAGAGGGGAACTCTGGAGTTACAGGGGCGTGAACACTGAAGCTTTCTTT	CATSRGELWSYRGVNTEAFF
.	TRBV30	12	TRBD1	TRBJ2-7	TGTGCCTGGGGTACAGGGGCCTACGAGCAGTACTTC	CAWGTGAYEQYF
.	TRBV7-6	17	TRBD2	TRBJ2-2	TGTGCCAGCACACTCGATCTGAGCGGGGCGAACACCGGGGAGCTGTTTTTT	CASTLDLSGANTGELFF
.	TRBV28	18	TRBD1	TRBJ1-4	TGTGCCAGCAGTTTACCCCAGGACAGGGAGACGACTAATGAAAAACTGTTTTTT	CASSLPQDRETTNEKLFF
.	TRBV5-6	16	.	TRBJ2-7	TGTGCCAGCAGCCCGGGGTGGGGTGACAGGATCGAAGAGCAGTACTTC	CASSPGWGDRIEEQYF
.	TRBV7-9	14	.	TRBJ2-7	TGTGCCAGCAGCTTAGTTTTGGGGGCCTACGAGCAGTACTTC	CASSLVLGAYEQYF
.	TRBV9	15	TRBD2	TRBJ2-7	TGTGCCAGCAGCGTAGCGTCTAGCGGTTCCTACGAGCAGTACTTC	CASSVASSGSYEQYF
.	TRBV6-5	14	.	TRBJ1-1	TGTGCCAGCAACCAGGCGGGGACAAACACTGAAGCTTTCTTT	CASNQAGTNTEAFF
.	TRBV30	17	TRBD2	TRBJ2-3	TGTGCCTGGAGTGTACGAGGACTAGCGGTTAGCACAGATACGCAGTATTTT	CAWSVRGLAVSTDTQYF
.	TRBV7-9	14	.	TRBJ2-2	TGTGCCAGCAGCTTAACTCTCAGGACCGGGGAGCTGTTTTTT	CASSLTLRTGELFF
.	TRBV9	14	.	TRBJ2-3	TGTGCCAGCAGCGTCGGGACCCCAGGGGATACGCAGTATTTT	CASSVGTPGDTQYF
.	TRBV29-1	14	.	TRBJ2-2	TGCAGCGTTGAGGGGGTTGTGAGGCCCGGGGAGCTGTTTTTT	CSVEGVVRPGELFF
.	TRBV6-5	14	.	TRBJ1-5	TGTGCCAGCAGCACAACGCTGGGGGTATGGCCCCAGCATTTT	CASSTTLGVWPQHF
.	TRBV4-3	15	TRBD2	TRBJ2-1	TGCGCCAGCAGCCAAGATAGCACTAGCGGGCGTCCGGGGTTCTTC	CASSQDSTSGRPGFF
.	TRBV6-1	10	.	TRBJ1-1	TGTGCCACCCTCTTAGTTGAAGCTTTCTTT	CATLLVEAFF
.	TRBV11-2	13	.	TRBJ2-7	TGTGCCAGCAGCTTAGAGGGTAGCTACGAGCAGTACTTC	CASSLEGSYEQYF
.	TRBV13	14	.	TRBJ1-5	TGTGCCAGCAGCTTTAGCCCTAGCAATCAGCCCCAGCATTTT	CASSFSPSNQPQHF
.	TRBV7-9	12	.	TRBJ2-7	TGTGCCAGCAGCTCTCCAGGTCGGGAGCAGTACTTC	CASSSPGREQYF
.	TRBV7-9	18	TRBD2	TRBJ2-3	TGTGCCAGCAGCCCGGGACTAGCGGGGATAATTAGCACAGATACGCAGTATTTT	CASSPGLAGIISTDTQYF